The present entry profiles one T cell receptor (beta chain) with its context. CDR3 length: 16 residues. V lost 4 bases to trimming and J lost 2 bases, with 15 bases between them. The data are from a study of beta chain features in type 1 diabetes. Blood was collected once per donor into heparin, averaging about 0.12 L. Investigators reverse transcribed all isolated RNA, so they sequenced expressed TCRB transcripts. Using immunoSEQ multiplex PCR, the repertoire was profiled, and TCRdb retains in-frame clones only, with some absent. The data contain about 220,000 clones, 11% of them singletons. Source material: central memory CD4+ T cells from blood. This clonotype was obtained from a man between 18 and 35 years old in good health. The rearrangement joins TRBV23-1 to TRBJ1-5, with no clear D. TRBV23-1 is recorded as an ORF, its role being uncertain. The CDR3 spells CASSPHAGGGNQPQHF. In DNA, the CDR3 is TGCGCCAGCAGTCCTCACGCCGGTGGCGGCAATCAGCCCCAGCATTTT.